Presented here are 26 T cell receptor beta chains from one specimen sequenced in a study of T cell changes during pregnancy in multiple sclerosis. The assay was immunoSEQ multiplex PCR, and TCRdb's table has in-frame clones only and misses some. The table records 45,000 or so clones, approximately 90% of them present only once. Sequenced material: PBMCs (not recorded whether the cells were cultured). These receptors were collected from a female donor with multiple sclerosis, enrolled in a pregnancy study.

CDR3 nucleotides: TGTGCCAGCAGCTTAGGACAGGGCGAAGTCTATGGCTACACCTTC. Its protein is CASSLGQGEVYGYTF. V and J are TRBV7-9 and TRBJ1-2, with 7 bases identical to TRBD1. CDR1 is SEHNR and CDR2 is FQNEAQ in the germline V gene (reference sequence). With 1 base clipped from V and 4 bases from J, the junction kept 6 bases outside the gene matches. The CDR3 has 15 residues.

The genes are TRBV28 and TRBJ2-7, with TRBD2 matching 8 bases. Germline CDR1 MDHEN, CDR2 SYDVKM. This CDR3 is built from 15 residues. The V gene end was trimmed by 4 bases and the J gene end by 3 bases; junction bases not matched to a gene: 8. The DNA for the CDR3 is TGTGCCAGCAGTTCCCCGGGGGGGACCAACTACGAGCAGTACTTC. This gives the protein CASSSPGGTNYEQYF.

The chain combines TRBV15 with TRBJ1-1; D may be TRBD1 (6 bases). Germline V gene sequence: CDR1 LNHNV, CDR2 YYDKDF (reference sequence). There are 16 residues in the CDR3. With 1 base removed from V and 2 bases from J, the gap between germline ends came to 14 bases. CDR3 residues: CATSRGVDRQNTEAFF. The CDR3 nucleotides are TGTGCCACCAGCAGAGGGGTGGACAGACAAAACACTGAAGCTTTCTTT. The full variable domain, rest sourced from reference TRBV15 and TRBJ1-1, is DAMVIQNPRYQVTQFGKPVTLSCSQTLNHNVMYWYQQKSSQAPKLLFHYYDKDFNNEADTPDNFQSRRPNTSFCFLDIRSPGLGDTAMYLCATSRGVDRQNTEAFFGQGTRLTVV.

The chain joins TRBV19 to TRBJ1-5; 8 positions agree with TRBD1. The V and J ends lost 5 bases and 7 bases, in that order; junction bases with no gene match: 7. Germline V CDR1 and CDR2: LNHDA, SQIVND (reference sequence). CDR3 length equals 14 residues. The CDR3 region is CASSGSGGGQPQHF. For the CDR3, the DNA is TGTGCCAGTAGTGGATCAGGGGGCGGACAGCCCCAGCATTTT.

The V and J genes are TRBV19 and TRBJ2-7, with D unresolved. Germline lookup yields CDR1 LNHDA and CDR2 SQIVND (reference sequence). The CDR3 has 13 amino acids. Trimming pared 4 bases from V and 4 bases from J, leaving 11 bases between. CDR3 DNA: TGTGCCAGTAGTAGAGGACGGTTATACGAGCAGTACTTC. Encoded protein: CASSRGRLYEQYF.

The CDR3: CASSLDGQHEQFF. The CDR3, as DNA: TGTGCCAGCAGCTTAGATGGACAGCATGAGCAGTTCTTC. The chain is built from TRBV13 and TRBJ2-1; possible D gene TRBD1, 6 bases. Germline CDR1 and CDR2: PRHDT and FYEKMQ (reference sequence). Between the trimmed V and J ends, which lost 1 base and 8 bases, there was a span of 9 bases. The CDR3 has 13 amino acids.

The chain joins TRBV5-1 to TRBJ2-1; D may be TRBD2 (6 bases). Trimming removed 0 bases from V and 3 bases from J, with 7 bases in between. The CDR3 has 14 amino acids. Germline V gives CDR1 SGHRS, CDR2 YFSETQ. CDR3 in amino acids: CASSLEGLYNEQFF. The CDR3 DNA is TGCGCCAGCAGCTTGGAGGGACTCTACAATGAGCAGTTCTTC.

The chain joins TRBV4-3 to TRBJ2-3, with D uncertain. Per the germline V gene, CDR1 is LGHNA and CDR2 is YSLEER. Between the trimmed V and J ends, which lost 0 bases and 7 bases, there was a span of 8 bases. The CDR3 has 13 residues. CDR3 sequence (DNA): TGCGCCAGCAGCCAAGATCGGCGGAATACGCAGTATTTT. Translating gives CASSQDRRNTQYF.

This chain connects TRBV9 to TRBJ2-7, with D possibly matching TRBD1 (5 bases). Germline V CDR1 and CDR2: SGDLS, YYNGEE. Deletions cut 0 bases from V and 5 bases from J, with 15 bases between. This CDR3 spans 15 amino acids. The CDR3 is CASSVEGRAEDEQYF. In nucleotides, the CDR3 is TGTGCCAGCAGCGTAGAGGGCAGGGCAGAAGACGAGCAGTACTTC.

The chain links TRBV5-1 to TRBJ2-1; maybe TRBD2 (6 bases). V was clipped by 0 bases and J by 5 bases, with 18 bases between them. The CDR3 runs 17 residues. Germline values: CDR1 SGHRS, CDR2 YFSETQ. The CDR3 sequence: CASSLGNRGTVNNEQFF. The CDR3 DNA reads as TGCGCCAGCAGCTTGGGGAATCGGGGGACGGTGAACAATGAGCAGTTCTTC. Variable domain in full (rest from reference TRBV5-1 and TRBJ2-1): KAGVTQTPRYLIKTRGQQVTLSCSPISGHRSVSWYQQTPGQGLQFLFEYFSETQRNKGNFPGRFSGRQFSNSRSEMNVSTLELGDSALYLCASSLGNRGTVNNEQFFGPGTRLTVL.

The chain is built from TRBV7-6 and TRBJ2-2; 8 positions agree with TRBD2. The CDR3 is 17 amino acids. J gave up 4 bases and V 1 base, and 8 bases lay outside the gene matches. Germline-derived CDR1 and CDR2 are SGHVS and FNYEAQ. In DNA form, the CDR3 reads TGTGCCAGCAGCTTAGGGCGGGCTAGCGGGTTCACCGGGGAGCTGTTTTTT. Encoded protein: CASSLGRASGFTGELFF.

The V call is TRBV19, the J call TRBJ1-1; D remains ambiguous. The V gene's germline CDR1 is LNHDA and CDR2 SQIVND (reference sequence). V lost 6 bases, J lost 8 bases, and 10 bases lay in between. This CDR3 comprises 11 residues. CDR3 sequence: CASRTPREAFF. DNA of the CDR3: TGTGCCAGTAGGACACCCAGGGAAGCTTTCTTT.

This chain uses TRBV7-3 with TRBJ1-1; D gene ambiguous. Germline V gene sequence: CDR1 SGHTA, CDR2 FQGTGA. This CDR3 is built from 13 residues. V shed 2 bases and J shed 8 bases, with 12 bases lying between them. CDR3 DNA: TGTGCCAGCAGCTTACCCCGAGAGGGAGAAGCTTTCTTT. This encodes CASSLPREGEAFF.

The V call is TRBV18, the J call TRBJ1-1; 9 bases are a match to TRBD1. The CDR3 contains 15 residues. J lost 5 bases, V lost 3 bases, and 7 bases had no gene match. Germline loops: CDR1 KGHSH, CDR2 LQKENI. This chain's CDR3 is CASSPMGQGGTEAFF. The CDR3 nucleotides are TGTGCCAGCTCACCGATGGGACAGGGTGGGACTGAAGCTTTCTTT.

This rearrangement joins TRBV12-5 to TRBJ1-2; perhaps TRBD1 as D (5 bases). Trimming took off 4 bases at V and 8 bases at J, with 17 bases between the two ends. CDR1 LGHNT and CDR2 FRNRAP come from the germline V gene. This CDR3 region has 14 residues. The DNA of the CDR3 is TGTGCTAGTGGTTCGGGGACGGAAAGGGGAGGCTACACCTTC. Translated, it gives CASGSGTERGGYTF.

This clone was counted once. This rearrangement joins TRBV18 to TRBJ2-7, with D perhaps TRBD1 (6 bases). In germline, CDR1 is KGHSH, CDR2 LQKENI. Trimming cost V 2 bases and J 9 bases, with 14 bases left between them. This CDR3 is built from 13 residues. Here the CDR3 reads CASSPNDRKVQYF. In nucleotides, the CDR3 is TGTGCCAGCTCACCAAACGACAGGAAAGTGCAGTACTTC. The full variable domain, rest sourced from reference TRBV18 and TRBJ2-7, is NAGVMQNPRHLVRRRGQEARLRCSPMKGHSHVYWYRQLPEEGLKFMVYLQKENIIDESGMPKERFSAEFPKEGPSILRIQQVVRGDSAAYFCASSPNDRKVQYFGPGTRLTVT.

The CDR3 DNA sequence: TGTGCCAGCAGCCACTCGACTAGCGCCCAACTCTCTGGGGCCAACGTCCTGACTTTC. This translates into CASSHSTSAQLSGANVLTF. The genes are TRBV11-2 and TRBJ2-6, with 8 bases aligning to TRBD2. The CDR3 is 19 residues long. V lost 5 bases, J lost 0 bases, and 12 bases stayed unmatched. CDR1 and CDR2 (germline): SGHAT, FQNNGV.

The chain has TRBV29-1 and TRBJ1-2; 9 bases are a match to TRBD1. Unmatched junction bases numbered 6, after V lost 6 bases and J lost 4 bases. The CDR3 spans 13 residues. Germline CDR1 reads SQVTM; CDR2 reads ANQGSEA. CDR3 nucleotides: TGCAGCGTCAGGGACAGGGAGGGCTATGGCTACACCTTC. As protein: CSVRDREGYGYTF.

This chain joins TRBV18 and TRBJ1-1, with unresolved D. The germline V gene has CDR1 KGHSH and CDR2 LQKENI. The CDR3 is 14 residues long. V shed 0 bases and J shed 1 base, with 6 bases lying between them. The CDR3 nucleotides are TGTGCCAGCTCACCACCGCTTCCGAACACTGAAGCTTTCTTT. Its protein is CASSPPLPNTEAFF.

The chain couples TRBV9 to TRBJ2-1, with D maybe TRBD2 (6 bases). The CDR3 has 14 residues. Per the germline V gene, CDR1 is SGDLS and CDR2 is YYNGEE. The V end was cut by 0 bases, the J end by 6 bases, with 10 bases between. The CDR3 coding sequence is TGTGCCAGCAGCGTAGAGGTTAGCGGCAATGAGCAGTTCTTC. Protein sequence: CASSVEVSGNEQFF.

This clone was observed a handful of times. This chain links TRBV11-2 with TRBJ1-2; TRBD1 matches 7 bases. This CDR3 region has 17 residues. Germline V gene data show CDR1 as SGHAT and CDR2 as FQNNGV. Trimming cost V 3 bases and J 4 bases; bases outside gene matches: 14. DNA for the CDR3: TGTGCCAGCAGCTTGAGAATCAAAGGGGGCGCTCCCTATGGCTACACCTTC. Translating it yields CASSLRIKGGAPYGYTF.

The chain recombines TRBV28 with TRBJ2-5; no definite D call. Germline CDR1 and CDR2: MDHEN and SYDVKM. The V and J ends lost 3 bases and 4 bases respectively, with 3 bases between them. This CDR3 comprises 11 residues. CDR3 region: CASSFGETQYF. The DNA for the CDR3 is TGTGCCAGCAGTTTTGGAGAGACCCAGTACTTC.

The chain links TRBV7-9 to TRBJ2-1; the match to TRBD2 covers 11 bases. With V trimmed by 1 base and J by 7 bases, 3 bases remained unmatched. The length of the CDR3 is 15 residues. Germline V gene data show CDR1 as SEHNR and CDR2 as FQNEAQ (reference sequence). CDR3 amino acids: CASSLGLAGNNEQFF. CDR3 bases: TGTGCCAGCAGCTTAGGACTAGCGGGGAATAATGAGCAGTTCTTC.

This chain links TRBV6-1 with TRBJ1-3; D call uncertain. The CDR3 loop spans 16 amino acids. The germline V gene encodes CDR1 MNHNS and CDR2 SASEGT. V was cut by 2 bases and J by 2 bases, with 13 bases left in between. CDR3 loop: CASSESLGFPGNTIYF. The CDR3 coding sequence is TGTGCCAGCAGTGAATCTTTGGGGTTCCCTGGAAACACCATATATTTT.

This clone has more than one count but fewer than ten. V gene TRBV7-9 combines with J gene TRBJ1-4, with 10 bases aligning to TRBD1. Germline CDR1 and CDR2: SEHNR and FQNEAQ (reference sequence). J lost 8 bases, V lost 4 bases, and 4 bases had no gene match. The length of the CDR3 is 14 residues. The chain's CDR3 is CASSSGTGDEKLFF. In nucleotides, the CDR3 is TGTGCCAGCAGCTCCGGGACAGGGGACGAAAAACTGTTTTTT.

V usage is TRBV27 and J usage is TRBJ2-1, with 9 nucleotides matching TRBD2. The CDR3 consists of 18 residues. V shed 2 bases, J shed 10 bases, and the junction held 18 bases outside the gene matches. Per the germline V gene, CDR1 is MNHEY and CDR2 is SMNVEV (reference sequence). CDR3 loop: CASSLAPLAGVSPFEQFF. For the CDR3, the DNA is TGTGCCAGCAGTTTAGCCCCCTTAGCGGGAGTGTCCCCCTTCGAGCAGTTCTTC.